The 21 T cell receptor beta chains listed next were all sequenced from one sample in a study of T-cell reconstitution after alpha-beta-depleted transplantation in children. As it was prepared, the TCRbeta library received unique molecular identifiers. Each CDR3 protein gets one entry after TCRdb re-called the PCR reads with MiXCR. The sample has 670,000 or so distinct CDR3 sequences, about an eighth seen once. Sequenced here: PBMCs, sampled before TCRalphabeta/CD19-depleted stem cell transplant. These receptors were obtained from a girl aged 2 to 9 with congenital amegakaryocytic thrombocytopenia, due to receive a stem cell transplant.

This clonotype was seen a few times. The V call is TRBV7-6, the J call TRBJ1-2; no clear D. The CDR3 sequence is 13 residues long. V shed 5 bases and J shed 0 bases, with 7 bases lying between them. Per the germline V gene, CDR1 is SGHVS and CDR2 is FNYEAQ. The DNA of the CDR3 is TGTGCCAGCAGCCCGGACGCTAACTATGGCTACACCTTC. It yields the protein CASSPDANYGYTF.

This clonotype came up a few times. The V and J genes are TRBV15 and TRBJ2-7; TRBD2 might be the D (6 bases). Deletions cut 0 bases from V and 1 base from J, with 10 bases between. Per the germline V gene, CDR1 is LNHNV and CDR2 is YYDKDF (reference sequence). This CDR3 contains 15 residues. The DNA for the CDR3 is TGTGCCACCAGCAGAGATCCGAGCGGGTCCTACGAGCAGTACTTC. Its protein is CATSRDPSGSYEQYF.

In this sample, this clonotype turned up many times. This sequence joins TRBV20-1 and TRBJ2-2; TRBD2 aligns across 7 bases. Germline CDR1 reads DFQATT; CDR2 reads SNEGSKA (reference sequence). With V trimmed by 2 bases and J by 2 bases, 11 bases remained unmatched. The CDR3 runs to 17 residues. In DNA form, the CDR3 reads TGCAGTGCTAGAAACCTTGGGGCGGGAGACAACACCGGGGAGCTGTTTTTT. Encoded protein: CSARNLGAGDNTGELFF.

This clonotype was seen repeatedly, ten times or more. The chain carries TRBV20-1 and TRBJ2-1; 12 bases match TRBD2. CDR1 and CDR2 (germline): DFQATT, SNEGSKA (reference sequence). V shed 6 bases and J 4 bases; nucleotides not matched to a gene: 7. The CDR3 sequence is 15 residues long. Here the CDR3 DNA reads TGCAGTGCCACCTCGGGGACTAGCGGGTACAATGAGCAGTTCTTC. It specifies CSATSGTSGYNEQFF.

This clonotype was observed a handful of times. V usage is TRBV20-1 and J usage is TRBJ2-7; D call uncertain. The CDR3 has 11 residues. Per the germline V gene, CDR1 is DFQATT and CDR2 is SNEGSKA (reference sequence). The V and J ends lost 0 bases and 7 bases respectively, with 7 bases between them. Here the CDR3 reads CSARDVQEQYF. As DNA, the CDR3 is TGCAGTGCTAGAGATGTTCAGGAGCAGTACTTC.

This clonotype came up many times. The rearrangement joins TRBV20-1 to TRBJ2-4; TRBD1 is a possible D gene (5 bases). The CDR3 is 14 amino acids. Germline lookup yields CDR1 DFQATT and CDR2 SNEGSKA (reference sequence). V lost 2 bases and J 7 bases, leaving 15 bases between the germline ends. The CDR3 DNA reads as TGCAGTGCTAGACCAACCTTTGACAGCAACATTCAGTACTTC. This sequence encodes CSARPTFDSNIQYF.

The CDR3 loop is CASSSGPPYQETQYF. In DNA form, the CDR3 reads TGTGCCAGCTCGAGTGGACCGCCCTACCAAGAGACCCAGTACTTC. The gene calls are TRBV18 and TRBJ2-5; D gene ambiguous. The CDR3 length is 15 residues. V gave up 6 bases and J gave up 0 bases, with 14 bases separating them. Germline values: CDR1 KGHSH, CDR2 LQKENI.

This chain links TRBV11-2 with TRBJ2-1; TRBD2 aligns across 7 bases. There are 19 residues in the CDR3. Germline CDR1 is SGHAT and CDR2 is FQNNGV. Trimming cost V 3 bases and J 8 bases; bases outside gene matches: 22. The CDR3 spells CASSLDHFGGGPSFDEQFF. Here the CDR3 DNA reads TGTGCCAGCAGCTTGGATCATTTTGGGGGAGGGCCTTCTTTCGATGAGCAGTTCTTC.

Comment on this clonotype: The CDR3 does not close with the conserved phenylalanine or tryptophan, likely indicating a read error. This chain uses TRBV5-1 with TRBJ1-2; D remains ambiguous. CDR3 size: 12 residues. Germline CDR1 SGHRS, CDR2 YFSETQ. Trimming shortened V by 0 bases and J by 7 bases, and 7 bases separated the two germline ends. The CDR3 region is CASSLGLGGYTS. DNA for the CDR3: TGCGCCAGCAGCTTGGGCTTAGGTGGCTACACCTCC.

This clonotype was seen a few times. The genes are TRBV12-3 or TRBV12-4 and TRBJ2-1, with 7 bases lining up with TRBD1. The V segment lost 2 bases and the J segment 4 bases; nucleotides outside the gene matches: 5. CDR3 length: 15 residues. The CDR3 coding sequence is TGTGCCAGCAGTTTAAGGGACAGAGAATACAATGAGCAGTTCTTC. It yields the protein CASSLRDREYNEQFF.

V and J are TRBV5-1 and TRBJ2-7, with D possibly TRBD1 on 7 matching bases. V gave up 4 bases and J gave up 3 bases, with 20 bases separating them. This CDR3 is built from 16 residues. The V gene's germline CDR1 is SGHRS and CDR2 YFSETQ. The CDR3 loop is CASSPRQGGIRYEQYF. In DNA form, the CDR3 reads TGCGCCAGCAGCCCACGACAGGGAGGTATCCGCTACGAGCAGTACTTC.

This clonotype was counted only a few times. The chain employs TRBV7-6 and TRBJ2-1, with D possibly TRBD2 on 5 matching bases. The germline gives CDR1 SGHVS, CDR2 FNYEAQ. Trimming took off 2 bases at V and 0 bases at J, with 11 bases between the two ends. CDR3 length: 16 amino acids. In DNA, the CDR3 is TGTGCCAGCAGCTTAAAGCGGTCCAGCTCCTACAATGAGCAGTTCTTC. Its translation: CASSLKRSSSYNEQFF. Combining the CDR3 with reference TRBV7-6 and TRBJ2-1 gives the whole variable domain GAGVSQSPRYKVTKRGQDVALRCDPISGHVSLYWYRQALGQGPEFLTYFNYEAQQDKSGLPNDRFSAERPEGSISTLTIQRTEQRDSAMYRCASSLKRSSSYNEQFFGPGTRLTVL.

This clonotype was observed many times. The rearrangement links TRBV5-1 to TRBJ2-3; maybe TRBD1 (6 bases). Trimming removed 4 bases from V and 3 bases from J, with 18 bases in between. The length of the CDR3 is 16 residues. CDR1 SGHRS and CDR2 YFSETQ come from the germline V gene. Written as DNA, the CDR3 is TGCGCCAGCAGCGTGGAACAGGGTGGTATAACAGATACGCAGTATTTT. Translating gives CASSVEQGGITDTQYF.

V usage is TRBV10-3 and J usage is TRBJ2-1; 7 positions agree with TRBD2. This CDR3 has 16 residues. Unmatched junction bases numbered 7, after V lost 3 bases and J lost 2 bases. Germline values: CDR1 ENHRY, CDR2 SYGVKD. This chain's CDR3 is CAISEGGGSAYNEQFF. The CDR3 coding sequence is TGTGCCATCAGTGAAGGAGGCGGGAGCGCCTACAATGAGCAGTTCTTC.

The sample holds a few counts of this clonotype. This chain uses TRBV11-1 with TRBJ2-5, with a possible D match to TRBD2 (6 bases). The CDR3 is 18 amino acids. Trimming took 1 base from V and 9 from J, leaving 27 bases between them. The germline CDR1 and CDR2 sequences are SGHAT and FQDESV (reference sequence). The CDR3 reads CASSLGGFSLARQGAQYF. The DNA for the CDR3 is TGTGCCAGCAGCTTAGGAGGGTTCAGCCTAGCGAGACAAGGAGCCCAGTACTTC.

The genes are TRBV4-1 and TRBJ2-7; D is uncertain. CDR1 and CDR2 from the germline V gene are MGHRA and YSYEKL. This CDR3 contains 14 residues. Trimming pared 1 base from V and 6 bases from J, leaving 13 bases between. In DNA, the CDR3 is TGCGCCAGCAGCCAAGTTGGGTTTGTGGGCGAGCAGTACTTC. This translates into CASSQVGFVGEQYF.

The rearrangement joins TRBV5-6 to TRBJ2-7, with TRBD1 identical over 7 bases. Germline assignment: CDR1 SGHDT and CDR2 YYEEEE. V trimming: 7 bases; J trimming: 1 base; junction bases outside the gene matches: 8. The length of the CDR3 is 14 residues. The CDR3 loop reads CASHPPGQSYEQYF. CDR3 nucleotide sequence: TGTGCCAGCCACCCCCCGGGACAGTCCTACGAGCAGTACTTC.

This clonotype was picked up a small number of times. The chain links TRBV12-3 or TRBV12-4 to TRBJ1-1; D not resolved. Trimming left V 6 bases short and J 0 bases short, with 17 bases between. CDR3 size: 16 residues. The CDR3 DNA is TGTGCCAGCAGCCCCGTTATCAACGGATTGAACACTGAAGCTTTCTTT. Its protein product is CASSPVINGLNTEAFF.

The chain carries TRBV7-8 and TRBJ2-1, with 8 bases matching TRBD2. Per germline, CDR1 SGHVS and CDR2 FQNEAQ. The CDR3 contains 15 residues. V lost 2 bases, J lost 8 bases, and 8 bases stayed unmatched. The DNA for the CDR3 is TGTGCCAGCAGCTTACGAGCGGGAGTTACGGATGAGCAGTTCTTC. Residues: CASSLRAGVTDEQFF.

This clonotype was seen more than once but under ten times. This sequence joins TRBV18 and TRBJ1-4; TRBD1 is a possible D gene (5 bases). Germline V gene sequence: CDR1 KGHSH, CDR2 LQKENI. V lost 3 bases and J lost 4, with 12 bases in between. The CDR3 spans 15 residues. CDR3 DNA: TGTGCCAGCTCACCGATGACAGACTATAATGAAAAACTGTTTTTT. The encoded protein is CASSPMTDYNEKLFF.

CDR3 sequence (DNA): TGCAGCGTTGCACCGGGGGGATTAGGGCTCAACTATGGCTACACCTTC. It specifies CSVAPGGLGLNYGYTF. This chain joins TRBV29-1 and TRBJ1-2, with a weak D call TRBD1 (5 bases). V was trimmed by 4 bases and J by 2 bases, leaving 20 bases between them. This CDR3 has 16 amino acids. Germline V gene lookup returns CDR1 SQVTM and CDR2 ANQGSEA. Complete variable domain (other parts from reference TRBV29-1 and TRBJ1-2): SAVISQKPSRDICQRGTSLTIQCQVDSQVTMMFWYRQQPGQSLTLIATANQGSEATYESGFVIDKFPISRPNLTFSTLTVSNMSPEDSSIYLCSVAPGGLGLNYGYTFGSGTRLTVV.